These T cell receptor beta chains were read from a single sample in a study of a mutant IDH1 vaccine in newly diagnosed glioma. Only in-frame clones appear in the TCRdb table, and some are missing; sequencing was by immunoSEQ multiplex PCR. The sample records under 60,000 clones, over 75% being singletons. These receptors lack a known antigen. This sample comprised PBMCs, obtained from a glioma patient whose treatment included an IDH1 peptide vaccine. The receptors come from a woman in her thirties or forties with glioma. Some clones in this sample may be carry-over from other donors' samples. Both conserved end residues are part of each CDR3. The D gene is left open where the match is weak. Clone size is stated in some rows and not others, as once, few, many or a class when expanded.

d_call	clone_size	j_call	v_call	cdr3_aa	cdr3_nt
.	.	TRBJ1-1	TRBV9	CASSVRGGRGTEAFF	TGTGCCAGCAGCGTTAGGGGCGGCAGGGGCACTGAAGCTTTCTTT
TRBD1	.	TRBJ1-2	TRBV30	CAWSFLDRVDYGYTF	TGTGCCTGGAGTTTCCTAGACAGGGTCGACTATGGCTACACCTTC
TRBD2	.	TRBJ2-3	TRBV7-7	CASSSRGGRTDTQYF	TGTGCTAGCAGCTCCCGGGGGGGGCGGACAGATACGCAGTATTTT
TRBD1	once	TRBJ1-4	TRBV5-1	CASSLVQGDKTNEKLFF	TGCGCCAGCAGCTTGGTACAGGGGGACAAGACTAATGAAAAACTGTTTTTT
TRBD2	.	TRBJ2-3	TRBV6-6	CASSYSLGGVDTQYF	TGTGCCAGCAGTTACTCGTTGGGAGGGGTAGATACGCAGTATTTT
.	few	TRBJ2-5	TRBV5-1	CASSLRGLGETQYF	TGCGCCAGCAGCCTTAGGGGCCTAGGGGAGACCCAGTACTTC
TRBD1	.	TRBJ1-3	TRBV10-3	CAISDQGVRSGNTIYF	TGTGCCATCAGTGACCAGGGGGTCCGCTCTGGAAACACCATATATTTT
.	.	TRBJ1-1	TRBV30	CAWSVLRGNTEAFF	TGTGCCTGGAGTGTACTCAGGGGTAACACTGAAGCTTTCTTT
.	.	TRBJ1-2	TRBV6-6	CASNSIGGATGYTF	TGTGCCAGCAACTCAATAGGGGGGGCTACTGGCTACACCTTC
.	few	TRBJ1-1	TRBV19	CASSIGGSAEAFF	TGTGCCAGTAGTATCGGGGGCAGCGCTGAAGCTTTCTTT
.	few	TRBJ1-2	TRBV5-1	CASSLTVTGGYTF	TGCGCCAGCAGCCTGACAGTTACGGGTGGCTACACCTTC
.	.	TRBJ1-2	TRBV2	CASSEQGSWGGYTF	TGTGCCAGCAGTGAACAGGGCTCTTGGGGTGGCTACACCTTC
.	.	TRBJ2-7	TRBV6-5	CATRDVSDYEQYF	TGTGCCACCCGTGACGTGTCCGACTACGAGCAGTACTTC
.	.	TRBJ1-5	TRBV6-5	CASSEGNQPQHF	TGTGCCAGTAGTGAAGGCAATCAGCCCCAGCATTTT
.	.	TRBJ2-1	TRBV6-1	CATNAWGVSYNEQFF	TGTGCCACCAACGCCTGGGGGGTTTCCTACAATGAGCAGTTCTTC
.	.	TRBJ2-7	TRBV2	CASSEAVYEQYF	TGTGCCAGCAGTGAGGCAGTCTACGAGCAGTACTTC
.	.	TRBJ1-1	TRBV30	CAWTGGARAEAFF	TGTGCCTGGACTGGAGGGGCTCGCGCTGAAGCTTTCTTT
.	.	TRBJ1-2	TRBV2	CASSGLEGGYGYTF	TGTGCCAGCAGTGGGTTGGAGGGAGGCTATGGCTACACCTTC
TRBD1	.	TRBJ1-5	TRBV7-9	CASSPATQGARNQPQHF	TGTGCCAGCAGCCCCGCTACGCAGGGGGCCAGGAATCAGCCCCAGCATTTT
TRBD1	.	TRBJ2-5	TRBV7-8	CASGDRDVWETQYF	TGTGCCAGCGGGGACAGGGACGTTTGGGAGACCCAGTACTTC
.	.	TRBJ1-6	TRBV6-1	CASSERRLDSSYNSPLHF	TGTGCCAGCAGTGAACGCCGGCTAGATAGCTCCTATAATTCACCCCTCCACTTT
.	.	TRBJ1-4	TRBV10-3	CAISQVPREKLFF	TGTGCCATCAGCCAGGTACCCCGGGAAAAACTGTTTTTT
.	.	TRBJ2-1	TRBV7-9	CASSLRDPRHNEQFF	TGTGCCAGCAGCTTACGGGACCCCCGACACAATGAGCAGTTCTTC
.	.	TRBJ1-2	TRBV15	CATSRTGRDGYTF	TGTGCCACCAGCCGAACAGGCCGGGATGGCTACACCTTC
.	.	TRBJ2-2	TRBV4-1	CASSPRQYTGELFF	TGCGCCAGCAGCCCCCGACAGTACACCGGGGAGCTGTTTTTT
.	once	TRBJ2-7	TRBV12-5	CASGHRVGGYEQYF	TGTGCTAGTGGTCACAGGGTAGGGGGCTACGAGCAGTACTTC
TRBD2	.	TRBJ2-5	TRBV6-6	CASSYHSGGLEETQYF	TGTGCCAGCAGTTACCATAGCGGGGGTCTAGAAGAGACCCAGTACTTC
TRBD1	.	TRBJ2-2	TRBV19	CASSIRDRGQGELFF	TGTGCCAGTAGTATCCGGGACAGGGGGCAAGGGGAGCTGTTTTTT
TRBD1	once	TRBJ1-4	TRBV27	CASSSQGAREKLFF	TGTGCCAGCAGTTCTCAGGGGGCTCGAGAAAAACTGTTTTTT
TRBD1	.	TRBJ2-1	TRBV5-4	CASSLGGQGHNEQFF	TGTGCCAGCAGCTTGGGTGGACAGGGCCATAATGAGCAGTTCTTC
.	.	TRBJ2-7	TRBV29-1	CSARASGSYEQYF	TGCAGTGCTCGGGCTTCAGGATCCTACGAGCAGTACTTC
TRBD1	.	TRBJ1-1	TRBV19	CASRDRGDTEAFF	TGTGCCAGTAGAGACAGGGGGGACACTGAAGCTTTCTTT
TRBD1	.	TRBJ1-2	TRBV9	CASSGYRGNNYGYTF	TGTGCCAGCAGCGGGTACAGGGGGAATAACTATGGCTACACCTTC
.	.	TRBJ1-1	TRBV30	CAWSGERRTEAFF	TGTGCCTGGAGTGGGGAACGGAGGACTGAAGCTTTCTTT
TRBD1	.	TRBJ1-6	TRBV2	CASAGGENSPLHF	TGTGCCAGCGCAGGGGGCGAAAATTCACCCCTCCACTTT
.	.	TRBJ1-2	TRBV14	CASSLRATYGYTF	TGTGCCAGCAGCCTCCGGGCCACCTATGGCTACACCTTC
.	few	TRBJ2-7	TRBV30	CAWSPAPRLAATYEQYF	TGTGCCTGGAGTCCCGCCCCGAGATTAGCGGCGACCTACGAGCAGTACTTC
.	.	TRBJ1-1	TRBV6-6	CAVSTEAFF	TGTGCGGTTTCGACCGAAGCTTTCTTT
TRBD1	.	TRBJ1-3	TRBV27	CASSSGQAGNTIYF	TGTGCCAGCAGTTCCGGACAGGCTGGAAACACCATATATTTT
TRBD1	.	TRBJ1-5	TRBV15	CATSRDGELTGGERQPQHF	TGTGCCACCAGCAGAGATGGGGAATTGACAGGGGGCGAACGGCAGCCCCAGCATTTT
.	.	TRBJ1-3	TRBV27	CASGARGNTIYF	TGTGCCAGCGGGGCGCGTGGAAACACCATATATTTT
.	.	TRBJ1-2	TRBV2	CASTLEGLSGYTF	TGTGCCAGCACCCTTGAGGGACTGAGTGGCTACACCTTC